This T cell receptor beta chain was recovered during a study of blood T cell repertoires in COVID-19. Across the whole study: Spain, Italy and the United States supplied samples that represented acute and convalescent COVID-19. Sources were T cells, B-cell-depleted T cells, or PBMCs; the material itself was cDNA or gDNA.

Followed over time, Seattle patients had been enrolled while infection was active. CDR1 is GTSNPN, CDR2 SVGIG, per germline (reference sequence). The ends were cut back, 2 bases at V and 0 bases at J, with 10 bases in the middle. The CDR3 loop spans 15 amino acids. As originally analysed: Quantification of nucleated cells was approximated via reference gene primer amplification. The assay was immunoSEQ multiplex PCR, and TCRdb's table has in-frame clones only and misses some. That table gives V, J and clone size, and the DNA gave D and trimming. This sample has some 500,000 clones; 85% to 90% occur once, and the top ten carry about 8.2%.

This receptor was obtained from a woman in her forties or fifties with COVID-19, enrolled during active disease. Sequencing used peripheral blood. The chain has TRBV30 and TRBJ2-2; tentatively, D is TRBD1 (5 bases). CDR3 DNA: TGTGCCTGGAGTCCTCAGGGTACGAACACCGGGGAGCTGTTTTTT. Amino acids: CAWSPQGTNTGELFF.